This T cell receptor (beta chain) was profiled in a study of T cell clonotyping in hematopoietic cell transplantation. Study-level points and caveats: After transplant, recipient diversity fell while pathologically expanded clonotypes grew through day 180. CD4 and CD8 repertoire contributions could not be separated without sorting.

As to this clone: Its antigen remains unidentified.

The table came from immunoSEQ multiplex PCR; TCRdb's copy has only in-frame clones and leaves some out. The table includes 5,000 or so clones, around 92% detected once. This CDR3 comprises 13 residues. Germline V gives CDR1 GTSNPN, CDR2 SVGIG (reference sequence). V lost 6 bases to trimming and J lost 4 bases, with 15 bases between them. The material was peripheral blood mononuclear cells, obtained 100 days after allogeneic stem cell transplant. The sequence was obtained from a male patient aged 65-79 years who had an allogeneic stem cell transplant from an unrelated donor, so T cells may come from the graft donor. Some clones in this sample may be carry-over from other donors' samples. This chain joins TRBV30 and TRBJ1-1; D is possibly TRBD1 (5 bases). CDR3 nucleotides: TGTGCCTGTAATAAAGGTGGGGGCACTGAAGCTTTCTTT. Translating it yields CACNKGGGTEAFF.